Sequencing of this T cell receptor (beta chain) was carried out in a study of T-cell memory formation after mild COVID-19. This clonotype was picked up a small number of times. TCRdb recomputed calls from the 5' RACE reads with MiXCR, one row per CDR3 protein. The sample holds 120,000 or so distinct CDR3 sequences, about 5.9% seen once. Sequencing used PBMCs or a T cell subset sorted from them (not recorded which). The TCR was taken from an adult woman who had mild COVID-19 (a few samples of this study predate the infection). Cell type and time point are not known.

The CDR3 bases are TGTGCCAGCAGGCAGGGGGCGAGGAATAATGGCTACACCTTC. Translated: CASRQGARNNGYTF. The chain combines TRBV3-1 with TRBJ1-2; 8 nucleotides agree with TRBD1. This CDR3 comprises 14 residues. From germline, CDR1 is LGHDT and CDR2 YNNKEL (reference sequence). V shed 6 bases and J 6 bases; nucleotides not matched to a gene: 9. Full variable domain (remainder filled in from reference TRBV3-1 and TRBJ1-2): DTAVSQTPKYLVTQMGNDKSIKCEQNLGHDTMYWYKQDSKKFLKIMFSYNNKELIINETVPNRFSPKSPDKAHLNLHINSLELGDSAVYFCASRQGARNNGYTFGSGTRLTVV.